These T cell receptor beta chains were read from a single sample in a study of blood T cell repertoires in COVID-19. TCRdb's table, derived via immunoSEQ multiplex PCR, lists solely in-frame clones and lacks some. The table shows roughly 250,000 clones, with about 82% occurring only once. The sample comprised peripheral blood. The receptors originated from an older woman with active or convalescent COVID-19. The CDR3 runs from the conserved cysteine through the conserved F or W. D genes are given only for firm matches. Part of the rows lack a size; the others show once, few, many or a class for expanded clones.

few | TRBJ1-1 | TRBV29-1 | NA | CSVMRGDVNTEAFF | TGCAGCGTCATGCGGGGGGACGTGAACACTGAAGCTTTCTTT
NA | TRBJ1-1 | TRBV12-3/TRBV12-4 | NA | CASSSSRNTEAFF | TGTGCCAGCAGTTCTTCCCGGAACACTGAAGCTTTCTTT
NA | TRBJ2-2 | TRBV5-1 | NA | CASSASYPAITGELFF | TGCGCCAGCAGCGCGTCGTATCCAGCGATTACCGGGGAGCTGTTTTTT
NA | TRBJ1-1 | TRBV7-9 | NA | CASSFPPGQTEAFF | TGTGCCAGCAGCTTCCCTCCGGGACAAACTGAAGCTTTCTTT
once | TRBJ1-6 | TRBV2 | TRBD1 | CASTIEQGRDSPLHF | TGTGCCAGCACCATAGAACAGGGGCGGGATTCACCCCTCCACTTT
NA | TRBJ2-5 | TRBV28 | TRBD2 | CASSRGGRETQYF | TGTGCCAGCAGCCGGGGAGGGAGGGAGACCCAGTACTTC
NA | TRBJ1-5 | TRBV5-1 | TRBD1 | CASSLEGAHGQPQHF | TGCGCCAGCAGCTTGGAGGGGGCGCATGGTCAGCCCCAGCATTTT
once | TRBJ2-5 | TRBV2 | TRBD1 | CASSQGQGPQETQYF | TGTGCCAGCAGTCAAGGACAGGGCCCCCAAGAGACCCAGTACTTC
NA | TRBJ1-2 | TRBV14 | TRBD1 | CASSLRQGPYGYTF | TGTGCCAGCAGCCTTAGACAGGGGCCCTATGGCTACACCTTC
NA | TRBJ1-1 | TRBV28 | TRBD1 | CASRNGQGSTEAFF | TGTGCCAGCAGAAACGGACAGGGGAGCACTGAAGCTTTCTTT
NA | TRBJ2-5 | TRBV5-1 | TRBD2 | CASSSVAGGQETQYF | TGCGCCAGCAGCAGTGTAGCGGGGGGGCAAGAGACCCAGTACTTC
once | TRBJ2-2 | TRBV24-1 | TRBD1 | CATSDNQGVGTGELFF | TGTGCCACCAGTGATAACCAGGGGGTTGGCACCGGGGAGCTGTTTTTT
NA | TRBJ1-5 | TRBV29-1 | TRBD1 | CSVADRGNQPQHF | TGCAGCGTCGCTGACAGGGGGAATCAGCCCCAGCATTTT
NA | TRBJ2-3 | TRBV18 | TRBD2 | CASSPPSGSRDHTDTQYF | TGTGCCAGCTCACCGCCTAGCGGGAGCCGGGATCACACAGATACGCAGTATTTT
NA | TRBJ2-1 | TRBV5-4 | TRBD2 | CASSLEPGLVSYNEQFF | TGTGCCAGCAGCTTGGAGCCTGGACTAGTTTCCTACAATGAGCAGTTCTTC
once | TRBJ2-1 | TRBV2 | NA | CASSDREQFF | TGTGCCAGCAGTGATAGAGAGCAGTTCTTC
NA | TRBJ1-5 | TRBV5-6 | NA | CASSLWGGRFQPQHF | TGTGCCAGCAGCTTGTGGGGGGGCAGGTTTCAGCCCCAGCATTTT
NA | TRBJ2-3 | TRBV7-3 | TRBD2 | CASSSQSGRTDTQYF | TGTGCCAGCAGTTCACAAAGCGGGAGGACAGATACGCAGTATTTT
NA | TRBJ2-7 | TRBV2 | TRBD1 | CASSGRDRGSYEQYF | TGTGCCAGCAGTGGCCGGGACAGAGGGTCCTACGAGCAGTACTTC
NA | TRBJ1-1 | TRBV6-4 | TRBD1 | CASSARDRVDAEAFF | TGTGCCAGCAGTGCCCGGGACAGGGTGGATGCTGAAGCTTTCTTT
NA | TRBJ2-1 | TRBV27 | NA | CASSLGEVYNEQFF | TGTGCCAGCAGTTTGGGGGAGGTCTACAATGAGCAGTTCTTC
once | TRBJ2-1 | TRBV9 | TRBD1 | CASSVVGTGGEQFF | TGTGCCAGCAGCGTAGTAGGGACAGGGGGTGAGCAGTTCTTC
NA | TRBJ1-1 | TRBV18 | NA | CASSPTIQTNTEAFF | TGTGCCAGCTCACCAACGATACAGACCAACACTGAAGCTTTCTTT
NA | TRBJ1-2 | TRBV5-8 | NA | CASSFLQGGGYTF | TGTGCCAGCAGTTTCCTTCAGGGCGGTGGCTACACCTTC
NA | TRBJ1-1 | TRBV19 | TRBD1 | CASSIVQGAKTEAFF | TGTGCCAGTAGTATAGTACAGGGGGCGAAAACTGAAGCTTTCTTT
NA | TRBJ1-6 | TRBV27 | NA | CASSGGTRTYNSPLHF | TGTGCCAGCTCTGGGGGCACTCGCACCTATAATTCACCCCTCCACTTT
NA | TRBJ2-7 | TRBV29-1 | NA | CSVEVAYEQYF | TGCAGCGTTGAAGTAGCGTACGAGCAGTACTTC
NA | TRBJ1-4 | TRBV2 | NA | CASTRQENEKLFF | TGTGCCAGCACCCGACAGGAAAATGAAAAACTGTTTTTT
few | TRBJ1-1 | TRBV28 | NA | CASIPSPRVFTEAFF | TGTGCCAGCATCCCGAGCCCCAGGGTCTTCACTGAAGCTTTCTTT